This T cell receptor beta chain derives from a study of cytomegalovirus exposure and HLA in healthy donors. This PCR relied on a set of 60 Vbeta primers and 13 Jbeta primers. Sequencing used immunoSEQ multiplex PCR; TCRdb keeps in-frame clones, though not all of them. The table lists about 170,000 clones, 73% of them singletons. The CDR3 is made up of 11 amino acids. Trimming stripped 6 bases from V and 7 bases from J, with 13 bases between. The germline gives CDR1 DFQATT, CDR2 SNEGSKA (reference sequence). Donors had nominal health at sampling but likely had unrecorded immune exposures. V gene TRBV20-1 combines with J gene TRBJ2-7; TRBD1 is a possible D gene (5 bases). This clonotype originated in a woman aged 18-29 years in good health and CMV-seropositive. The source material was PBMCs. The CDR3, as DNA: TGCAGTGCCGGACAACCCCGGGAGCAGTACTTC. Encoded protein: CSAGQPREQYF.